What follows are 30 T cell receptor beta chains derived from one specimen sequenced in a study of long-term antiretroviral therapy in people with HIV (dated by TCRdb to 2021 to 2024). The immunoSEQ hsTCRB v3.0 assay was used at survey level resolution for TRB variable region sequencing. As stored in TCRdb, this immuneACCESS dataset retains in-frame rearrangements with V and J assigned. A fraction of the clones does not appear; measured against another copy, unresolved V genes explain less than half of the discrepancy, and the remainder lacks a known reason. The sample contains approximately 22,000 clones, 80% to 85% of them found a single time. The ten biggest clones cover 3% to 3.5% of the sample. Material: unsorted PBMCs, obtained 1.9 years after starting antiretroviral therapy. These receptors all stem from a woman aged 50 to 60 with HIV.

This chain's CDR3 is CAIRGGTDSNQPQHF. The CDR3 DNA sequence: TGTGCCATCAGGGGCGGGACAGATAGCAATCAGCCCCAGCATTTT. The V call is TRBV10-3, the J call TRBJ1-5, with TRBD1 matching over 7 bases. The length of the CDR3 is 15 residues. The germline CDR1 and CDR2 sequences are ENHRY and SYGVKD. V gave up 6 bases and J gave up 0 bases; unmatched junction bases: 5.

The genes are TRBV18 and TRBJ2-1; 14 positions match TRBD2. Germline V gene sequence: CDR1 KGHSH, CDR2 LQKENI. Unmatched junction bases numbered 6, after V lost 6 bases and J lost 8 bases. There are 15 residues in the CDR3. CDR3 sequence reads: CASSPRLAGGHEQFF. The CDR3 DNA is TGTGCCAGCTCGCCCAGACTAGCGGGGGGGCATGAGCAGTTCTTC. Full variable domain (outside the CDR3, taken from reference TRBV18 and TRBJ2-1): NAGVMQNPRHLVRRRGQEARLRCSPMKGHSHVYWYRQLPEEGLKFMVYLQKENIIDESGMPKERFSAEFPKEGPSILRIQQVVRGDSAAYFCASSPRLAGGHEQFFGPGTRLTVL.

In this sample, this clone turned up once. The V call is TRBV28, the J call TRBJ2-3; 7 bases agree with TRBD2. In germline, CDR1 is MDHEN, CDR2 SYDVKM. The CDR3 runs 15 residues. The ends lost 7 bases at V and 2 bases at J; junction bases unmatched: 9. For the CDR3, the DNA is TGTGCCAGCAAGTGGGCTAGCGGCTTCACAGATACGCAGTATTTT. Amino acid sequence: CASKWASGFTDTQYF. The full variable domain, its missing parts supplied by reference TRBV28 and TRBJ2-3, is DVKVTQSSRYLVKRTGEKVFLECVQDMDHENMFWYRQDPGLGLRLIYFSYDVKMKEKGDIPEGYSVSREKKERFSLILESASTNQTSMYLCASKWASGFTDTQYFGPGTRLTVL.

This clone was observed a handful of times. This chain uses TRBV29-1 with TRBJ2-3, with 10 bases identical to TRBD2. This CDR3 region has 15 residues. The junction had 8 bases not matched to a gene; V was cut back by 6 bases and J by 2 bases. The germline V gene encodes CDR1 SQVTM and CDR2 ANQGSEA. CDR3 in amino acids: CSVAGTSDLTDTQYF. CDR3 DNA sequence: TGCAGCGTAGCCGGGACTAGCGACCTCACAGATACGCAGTATTTT.

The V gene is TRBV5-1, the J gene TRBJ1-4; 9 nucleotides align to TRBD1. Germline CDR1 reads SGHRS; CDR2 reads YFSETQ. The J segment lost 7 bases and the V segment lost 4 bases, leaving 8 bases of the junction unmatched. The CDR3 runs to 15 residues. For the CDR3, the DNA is TGCGCCAGCAGCCGTGGGACAGGGCTGAGTGAAAAACTGTTTTTT. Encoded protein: CASSRGTGLSEKLFF.

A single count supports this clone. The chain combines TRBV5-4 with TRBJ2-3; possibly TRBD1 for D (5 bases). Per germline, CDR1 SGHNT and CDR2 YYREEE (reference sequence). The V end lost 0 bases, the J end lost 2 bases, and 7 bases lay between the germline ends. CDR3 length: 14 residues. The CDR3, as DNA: TGTGCCAGCAGCTTGGGACAGCACACAGATACGCAGTATTTT. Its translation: CASSLGQHTDTQYF.

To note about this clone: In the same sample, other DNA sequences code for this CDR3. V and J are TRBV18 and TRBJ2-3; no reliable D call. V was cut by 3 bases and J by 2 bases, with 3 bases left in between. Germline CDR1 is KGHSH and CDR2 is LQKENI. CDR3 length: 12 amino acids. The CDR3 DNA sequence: TGTGCCAGCTCACCGTCCACAGATACGCAGTATTTT. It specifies CASSPSTDTQYF.

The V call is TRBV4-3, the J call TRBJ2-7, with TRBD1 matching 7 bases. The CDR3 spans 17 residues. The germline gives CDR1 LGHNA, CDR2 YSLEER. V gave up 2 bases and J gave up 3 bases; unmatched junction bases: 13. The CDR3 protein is CASSQIDSRDRLYEQYF. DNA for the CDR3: TGCGCCAGCAGCCAAATCGACTCCCGGGACAGACTCTACGAGCAGTACTTC.

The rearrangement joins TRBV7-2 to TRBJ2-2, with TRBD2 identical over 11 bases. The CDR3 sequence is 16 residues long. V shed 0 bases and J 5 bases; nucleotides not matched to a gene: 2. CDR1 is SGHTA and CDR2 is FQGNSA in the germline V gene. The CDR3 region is CASSLASGGVTGELFF. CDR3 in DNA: TGTGCCAGCAGCTTAGCTAGCGGGGGGGTTACCGGGGAGCTGTTTTTT.

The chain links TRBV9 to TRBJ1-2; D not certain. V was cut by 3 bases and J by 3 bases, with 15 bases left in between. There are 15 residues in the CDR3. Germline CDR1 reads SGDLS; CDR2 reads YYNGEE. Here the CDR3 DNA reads TGTGCCAGCAGCGCGGCCCTCGAACCCTACTATGGCTACACCTTC. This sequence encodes CASSAALEPYYGYTF.

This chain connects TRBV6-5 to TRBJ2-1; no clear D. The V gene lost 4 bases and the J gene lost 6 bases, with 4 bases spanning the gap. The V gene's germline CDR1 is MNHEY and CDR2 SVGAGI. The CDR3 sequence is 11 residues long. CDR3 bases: TGTGCCAGCAGTTTCGGCAATGAGCAGTTCTTC. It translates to CASSFGNEQFF.

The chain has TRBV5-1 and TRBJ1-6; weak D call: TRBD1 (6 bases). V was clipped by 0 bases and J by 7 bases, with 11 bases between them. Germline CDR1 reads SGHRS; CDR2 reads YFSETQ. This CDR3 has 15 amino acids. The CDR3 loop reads CASSLVTQGNSPLHF. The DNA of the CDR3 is TGCGCCAGCAGCTTGGTCACACAGGGAAATTCACCCCTCCACTTT.

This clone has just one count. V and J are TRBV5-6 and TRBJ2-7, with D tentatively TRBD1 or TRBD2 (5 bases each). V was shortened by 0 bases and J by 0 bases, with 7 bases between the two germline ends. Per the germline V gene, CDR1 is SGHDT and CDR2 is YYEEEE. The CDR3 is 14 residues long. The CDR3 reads CASSLGGNSYEQYF. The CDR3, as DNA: TGTGCCAGCAGCTTGGGGGGGAACTCCTACGAGCAGTACTTC.

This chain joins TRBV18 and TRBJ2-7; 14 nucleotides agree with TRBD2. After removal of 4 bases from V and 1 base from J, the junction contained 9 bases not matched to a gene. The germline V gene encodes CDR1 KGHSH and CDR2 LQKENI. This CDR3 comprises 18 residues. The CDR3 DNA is TGTGCCAGCTCACGAGCTGGGACTAGCGGGGGAAGGTCCTACGAGCAGTACTTC. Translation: CASSRAGTSGGRSYEQYF. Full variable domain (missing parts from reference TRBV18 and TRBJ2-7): NAGVMQNPRHLVRRRGQEARLRCSPMKGHSHVYWYRQLPEEGLKFMVYLQKENIIDESGMPKERFSAEFPKEGPSILRIQQVVRGDSAAYFCASSRAGTSGGRSYEQYFGPGTRLTVT.

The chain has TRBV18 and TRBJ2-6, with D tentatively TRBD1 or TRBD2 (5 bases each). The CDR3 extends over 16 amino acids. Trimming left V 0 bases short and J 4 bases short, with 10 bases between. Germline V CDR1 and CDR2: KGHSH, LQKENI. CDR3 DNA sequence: TGTGCCAGCTCACCACCGAATAGGGACGGGGCCAACGTCCTGACTTTC. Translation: CASSPPNRDGANVLTF.

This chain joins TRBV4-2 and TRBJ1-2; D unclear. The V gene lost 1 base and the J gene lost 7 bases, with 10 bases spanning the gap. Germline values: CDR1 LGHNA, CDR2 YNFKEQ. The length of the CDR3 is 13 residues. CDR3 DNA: TGTGCCAGCAGCCAAGCTAGACTCCCTGGCTACACCTTC. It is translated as CASSQARLPGYTF.

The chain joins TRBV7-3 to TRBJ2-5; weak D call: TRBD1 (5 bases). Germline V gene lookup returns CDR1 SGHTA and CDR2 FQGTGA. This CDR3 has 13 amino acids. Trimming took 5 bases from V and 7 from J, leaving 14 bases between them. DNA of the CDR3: TGTGCCAGCAGCCCCGACAGTTCAGGGACCCAGTACTTC. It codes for CASSPDSSGTQYF.

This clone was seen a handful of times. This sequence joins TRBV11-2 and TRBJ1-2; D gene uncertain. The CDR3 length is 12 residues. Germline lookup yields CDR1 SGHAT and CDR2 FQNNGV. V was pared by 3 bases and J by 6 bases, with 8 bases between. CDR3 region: CASSFYGNGYTF. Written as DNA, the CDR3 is TGTGCCAGCAGCTTTTACGGGAATGGCTACACCTTC.

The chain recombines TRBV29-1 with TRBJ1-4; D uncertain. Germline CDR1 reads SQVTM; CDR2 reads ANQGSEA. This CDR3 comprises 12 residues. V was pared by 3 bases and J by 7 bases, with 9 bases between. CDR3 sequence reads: CSVEGGSEKLFF. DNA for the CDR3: TGCAGCGTTGAGGGAGGGAGTGAAAAACTGTTTTTT.

The CDR3 nucleotides read TGCGCCAGCAGCTCCTATACAGGTATCTCCTACAATGAGCAGTTCTTC. Protein: CASSSYTGISYNEQFF. The V and J genes are TRBV4-1 and TRBJ2-1; a possible D gene is TRBD1 (5 bases). CDR1 and CDR2 from the germline V gene are MGHRA and YSYEKL. The V and J ends lost 5 bases and 0 bases respectively, with 14 bases between them. This CDR3 has 16 residues.

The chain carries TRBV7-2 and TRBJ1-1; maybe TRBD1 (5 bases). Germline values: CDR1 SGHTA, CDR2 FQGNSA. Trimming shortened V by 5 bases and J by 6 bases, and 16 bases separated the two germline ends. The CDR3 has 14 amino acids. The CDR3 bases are TGTGCCAGCAGCCCCCCGGCGTTGACAGCTGAAGCTTTCTTT. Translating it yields CASSPPALTAEAFF. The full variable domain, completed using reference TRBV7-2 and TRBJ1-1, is GAGVSQSPSNKVTEKGKDVELRCDPISGHTALYWYRQSLGQGLEFLIYFQGNSAPDKSGLPSDRFSAERTGGSVSTLTIQRTQQEDSAVYLCASSPPALTAEAFFGQGTRLTVV.

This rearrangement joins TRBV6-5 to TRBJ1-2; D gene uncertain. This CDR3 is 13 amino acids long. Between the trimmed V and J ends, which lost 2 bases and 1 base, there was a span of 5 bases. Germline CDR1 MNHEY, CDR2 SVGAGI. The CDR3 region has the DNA TGTGCCAGCAGTTACGGCATTAACTATGGCTACACCTTC. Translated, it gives CASSYGINYGYTF.

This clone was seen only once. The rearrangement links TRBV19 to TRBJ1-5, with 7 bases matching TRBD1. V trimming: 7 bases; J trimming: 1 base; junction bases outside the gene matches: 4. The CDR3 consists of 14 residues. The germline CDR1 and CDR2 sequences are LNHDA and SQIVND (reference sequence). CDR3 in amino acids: CASNDRESNQPQHF. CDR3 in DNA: TGTGCCAGTAACGACAGGGAGAGCAATCAGCCCCAGCATTTT.

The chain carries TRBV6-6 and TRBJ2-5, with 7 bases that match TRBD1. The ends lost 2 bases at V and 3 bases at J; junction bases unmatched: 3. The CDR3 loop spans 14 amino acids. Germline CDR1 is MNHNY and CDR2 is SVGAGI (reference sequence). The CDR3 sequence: CASSYHRGKETQYF. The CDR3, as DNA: TGTGCCAGCAGTTACCACAGGGGAAAAGAGACCCAGTACTTC.

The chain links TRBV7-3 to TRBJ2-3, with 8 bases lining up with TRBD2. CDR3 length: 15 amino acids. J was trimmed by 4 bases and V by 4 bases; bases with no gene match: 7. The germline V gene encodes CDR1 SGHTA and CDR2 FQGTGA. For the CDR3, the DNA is TGTGCCAGCAGCTGGGGCGGGGGGACCCCAGATACGCAGTATTTT. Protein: CASSWGGGTPDTQYF.

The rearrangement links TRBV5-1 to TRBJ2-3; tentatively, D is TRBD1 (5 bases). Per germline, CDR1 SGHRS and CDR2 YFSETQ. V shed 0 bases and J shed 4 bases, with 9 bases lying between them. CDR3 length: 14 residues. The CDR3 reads CASSLAGPPDTQYF. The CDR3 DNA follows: TGCGCCAGCAGCTTGGCAGGGCCCCCAGATACGCAGTATTTT.

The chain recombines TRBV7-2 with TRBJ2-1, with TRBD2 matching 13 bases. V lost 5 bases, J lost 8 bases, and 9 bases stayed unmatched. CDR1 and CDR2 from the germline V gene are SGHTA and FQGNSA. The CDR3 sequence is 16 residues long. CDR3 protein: CASSPRLAGGRDEQFF. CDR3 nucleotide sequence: TGTGCCAGCAGCCCCCGACTAGCGGGGGGCCGGGATGAGCAGTTCTTC.

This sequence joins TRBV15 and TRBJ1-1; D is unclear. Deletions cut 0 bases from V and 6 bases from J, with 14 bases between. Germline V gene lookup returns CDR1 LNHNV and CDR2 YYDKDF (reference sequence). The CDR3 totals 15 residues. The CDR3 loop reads CATSRDRFTLPEAFF. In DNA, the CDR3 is TGTGCCACCAGCAGAGATAGGTTTACCCTACCTGAAGCTTTCTTT.

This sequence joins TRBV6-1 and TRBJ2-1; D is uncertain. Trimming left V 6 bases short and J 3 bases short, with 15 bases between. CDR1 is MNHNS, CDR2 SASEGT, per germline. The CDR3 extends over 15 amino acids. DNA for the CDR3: TGTGCCAGCAGGCCCGGGCTAAACCTCTACAATGAGCAGTTCTTC. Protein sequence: CASRPGLNLYNEQFF.

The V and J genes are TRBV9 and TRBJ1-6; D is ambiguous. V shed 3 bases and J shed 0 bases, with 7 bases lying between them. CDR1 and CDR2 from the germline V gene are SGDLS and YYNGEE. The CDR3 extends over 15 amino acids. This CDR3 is CASSEESSYNSPLHF. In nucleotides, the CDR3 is TGTGCCAGCAGCGAAGAGAGCTCCTATAATTCACCCCTCCACTTT.